Sequencing of this T cell receptor (beta chain) was carried out in a study of cytomegalovirus exposure and HLA in healthy donors (dated by TCRdb to 2017 to 2019). About the full investigation: An earlier analysis of several hundred of the donors reported roughly 300 Gb of sequence data and some 110 million unique TCR beta sequences obtained from about 200 million T cells. Approximately 310 gigabases of sequencing data and some 85 million unique TCR sequences were included in an early release covering 550 to 800 HLA-typed donors. The genetic ancestry cluster associated with self-reported Caucasian donors included about 84% of the approximately 410 genotyped donors. The study aimed to test whether signatures of past pathogen exposure could be identified by cataloging public T cell receptors. The T cell repertoires of 666 subjects were profiled by immunosequencing and related to cytomegalovirus serostatus. Along with the roughly 670-subject first cohort, a separate validation cohort of 120 different subjects was used. To predict cytomegalovirus infection status, the study combined high-throughput TCR immunosequencing, statistical association of individual TCRs with disease status, and machine learning. To study patterns of TCR occurrence, a later analysis re-analyzed previously published TCR beta repertoires from 650 to 750 donors and added high-resolution HLA genotyping. In the later analysis, no new phenotypic data were used to find candidate immune exposures; instead, reliance was placed on TCR beta sequences and their occurrence across donors. An earlier analysis of fewer than 700 of the donors applied high-throughput TCR beta sequencing to assess whether each TCR beta V gene segment acted as functional or pseudogenic. Donor age, sex, ethnicity and CMV serostatus were compiled together with the repertoire data. A later genetic analysis took genome-wide SNP genotypes for about 65% of the 666 donors and used that subset as a discovery cohort. All discovery cohort repertoires had been generated on a single sequencing platform. HLA typing included class I and class II loci at four-digit resolution. The number of typed donors differed by locus: 629-630 for A, B, C, DRB1 and DQB1; some 540 for DQA1; fewer than 610 for DPA1; and 400 to 480 for DPB1. Several DR-DQ haplotypes were handled as single units for association and clustering because linkage in the cohort was strong. Among a few hundred genotyped donors of the cohort, an average of 235,054 unique TCR beta nucleotide sequences were sequenced per donor, around a sixth of them non-productive.

V trim: 6 bases; J trim: 6 bases; unmatched bases: 11. The CDR3 covers 15 residues, taking in both the cysteine and the phenylalanine. Only the CDR3 region is kept as DNA, spanning 45 bases read in frame from base 1. Looking up the germline V gene (reference sequence) yields CDR1 LNHDA and CDR2 SQIVND. General study outcomes and caveats: For the cohort, immune exposure information was limited to CMV serostatus. Three of the identified cytomegalovirus-associated TCR beta chains were confirmed in vitro to be specific for cytomegalovirus antigens. In a later genetic analysis, a missense DCLRE1C variant was associated with V-gene and J-gene trimming of TCR beta chains, and the association was replicated in an independent cohort. It was suggested by the authors that the approach could potentially be generalized to other disease states and immunological phenotypes. A later genetic analysis reported fewer N-insertions in productive TCRs among donors in an Asian-associated ancestry cluster than the approximately 670-donor mean. In an earlier analysis of 587 of the donors, most TCR beta V segments were observed in productive rearrangements about 90% or about 30% of the time, broadly matching IMGT annotations. The study gave a list of under 200 TCR beta chains associated with cytomegalovirus. Most TCR sequences were seen in very few donors, while some public TCRs were found in many individuals. Assigning TCR associations to individual alleles was difficult when HLA alleles, especially DR and DQ, strongly co-occurred. A further reported finding was that TCR beta sequences accurately predicted the HLA-A and HLA-B alleles for most subjects in the first cohort. Correlated functional status among segregating V segments might reflect linkage disequilibrium, but an unknown experimental factor could not be ruled out. Fewer than 20 rarely observed V segments, including chromosome 9 orphons, were excluded from the earlier analysis of 550 to 700 of the donors because counts were too low. At a false discovery rate of 0.05, a later analysis linked 16,000 or so TCR beta sequences to specific HLA alleles. Because HLA typing was missing for some donors at each locus, association tests included only the typed subset. Most CMV-associated TCR beta chains appeared to be HLA-restricted in a later analysis, and the HLA associations seemed to be driven largely by CMV exposure. Cytomegalovirus status was reported to be diagnosed by the classifier with high specificity and sensitivity in both the original and validation cohorts. The presence/absence analyses assumed that sequencing depth was roughly uniform across donors, and that assumption may not be true. In a later analysis, several top co-occurrence clusters were reported to appear linked to parvovirus B19, influenza, CMV and Epstein-Barr virus. In a later analysis, HLA-associated TCR beta chains were found to be more clonally expanded and to have lower generation probabilities than equally common non-associated chains. In a later analysis, the rate of TCR association differed among HLA loci, with DRB1 alleles having the most associated TCRs and HLA-C alleles having the fewest. A cluster of highly shared sequence variants was judged likely to be a technical artifact of the sequencing pipeline. Some IMGT-functional V segments, including TRBV6-2 and TRBV6-3, could not be told apart with the 87-base-pair reads, so those segments were excluded. In this cohort, only TCR beta chains were sequenced, and detectable features were limited by the absence of alpha or paired-chain data.

On this clone: Its recognized antigen is unknown. Per-nucleotide qualities are absent, and no much larger clonotype sits a single base away.

Libraries came from the immunoSEQ multiplex PCR assay. The multiplex PCR relied on a mix of 60 forward primers for TCR Vbeta segments and 13 reverse primers for TCR Jbeta segments. A multiplex PCR assay on genomic DNA amplified the CDR3 region of rearranged TCR beta genes. The Illumina HiSeq System was used to sequence the amplified TCR beta libraries as 87-base-pair reads. Per the source publication's procedure: A later analysis tallied roughly 78 million unique TCR beta chains across the 610 or so repertoires, and roughly 11 million of those chains were shared by two or more donors. A nearest-neighbor algorithm error-corrected the raw reads and collapsed the reads into unique sequences, merging closely related sequences to remove PCR and sequencing errors. V, D and J gene segments were assigned by aligning CDR3 sequences to IMGT reference sequences. For a sequence to be retained, a match of at least six nucleotides to both a V gene segment and a J gene segment was required. Rearrangements were classified as productive when the CDR3 lacked stop codons and remained in frame with V and J, and all other rearrangements were classified as non-productive. Following IMGT convention, CDR3 was defined as the stretch from the second conserved V-encoded cysteine to the conserved J-encoded phenylalanine. In an earlier analysis of 500 to 650 of the donors, sequences lacking an unambiguous match to a single V gene segment were excluded. An earlier analysis of fewer than 750 of the donors classified V segments as functional when productive rearrangements were above 56.7% and as segregating when the standard deviation between donors was above 5%. A statistical classification framework was developed to diagnose cytomegalovirus status using the catalog of TCR beta chain sequences. V and J gene assignment, in a later analysis, came from comparing TCR nucleotide sequences with IMGT/GENE-DB human TR gene sequences. In a later analysis, CDR3 sequences and most-parsimonious VDJ recombination scenarios were assigned using the TCRdist pipeline. In a later analysis, each TCR beta chain was defined by its CDR3 amino acid sequence together with its V-gene family, and reads lacking a unique V-gene family were excluded. As a way to deal with suspected cross-contamination and a sequencing artifact, a later analysis dropped approximately 570 nucleotide sequences that were highly shared and had low generation probability. In a later analysis, a clonal expansion index was calculated for each public chain from normalized within-repertoire ranks of inferred template counts. A later analysis computed generation probabilities with a VDJ recombination model fitted to out-of-frame rearrangements, and checked the results against IGoR. Hypergeometric tests were used in a later analysis to score TCR-TCR, TCR-HLA and TCR-CMV co-occurrence, with a repertoire-size bias correction applied to the TCR pairs. False discovery rates were estimated in a later analysis by permuting HLA or CMV assignments 20 times. In a later analysis, co-occurring TCRs were grouped using DBSCAN, and TCRdist sequence similarity was added for clustering within HLA-allele-positive subsets. Co-occurrence clustering excluded repertoires with fewer than 30,000 or more than 120,000 public chains, plus five with anomalous nucleotide sharing. The table was pulled from immuneACCESS by TCRdb, which kept in-frame rearrangements only. Such tables lose some clones; where checked, under half of the loss comes from unresolved V genes, and the rest has no known cause. That table is the source of V, J and clone size, and D and trimming were worked out from the DNA. Here the sample has 70,000 or so clones; around 74% occur a single time. The top ten clones comprise more than 9.5% of the sample.

In total, around 600 healthy bone marrow donors made up the cohort. At the time of sampling, all cohort members were nominally healthy, though unrecorded immune exposures were likely present. The donor was CMV seropositive and belonged to the group of 250 to 300 seropositive cohort members. Each donor provided a peripheral blood sample, and peripheral blood mononuclear cells were used for TCR beta sequencing. The Qiagen DNeasy Blood Extraction Kit was used to extract genomic DNA from the blood cell samples. This sequence was found in a woman in her sixties in good health and CMV-seropositive. Sequenced sample: PBMCs. The V and J genes are TRBV19 and TRBJ1-5; 7 middle bases align to TRBD1. The base sequence is TGTGCCAGTAGGAAACAACAGGGGATAGGTCAGCCCCAGCATTTT. It encodes CASRKQQGIGQPQHF.